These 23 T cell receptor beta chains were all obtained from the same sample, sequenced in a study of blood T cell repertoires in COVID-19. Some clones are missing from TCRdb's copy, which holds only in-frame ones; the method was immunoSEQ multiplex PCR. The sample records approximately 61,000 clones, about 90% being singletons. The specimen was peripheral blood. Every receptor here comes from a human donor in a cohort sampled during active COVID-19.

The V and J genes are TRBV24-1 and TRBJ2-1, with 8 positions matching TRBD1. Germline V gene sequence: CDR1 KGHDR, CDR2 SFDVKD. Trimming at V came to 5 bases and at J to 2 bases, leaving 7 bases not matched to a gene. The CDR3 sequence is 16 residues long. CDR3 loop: CATSAPTGVAYNEQFF. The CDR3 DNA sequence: TGTGCCACCAGTGCCCCGACAGGGGTCGCCTACAATGAGCAGTTCTTC.

CDR3 sequence: CASSLGTGRTYNSPLHF. The CDR3 DNA follows: TGCGCCAGCAGCCTGGGGACAGGGAGGACCTATAATTCACCCCTCCACTTT. This chain connects TRBV5-1 to TRBJ1-6; TRBD1 agrees at 9 bases. This CDR3 has 17 amino acids. The J segment lost 2 bases and the V segment lost 4 bases, leaving 7 bases of the junction unmatched. Germline-derived CDR1 and CDR2 are SGHRS and YFSETQ.

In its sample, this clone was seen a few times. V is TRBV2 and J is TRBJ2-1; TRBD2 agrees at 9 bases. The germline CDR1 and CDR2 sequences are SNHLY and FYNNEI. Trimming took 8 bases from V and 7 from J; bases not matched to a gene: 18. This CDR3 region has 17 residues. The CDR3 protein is CASRDLGTSRHGNEQFF. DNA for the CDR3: TGTGCCAGCCGGGACCTCGGGACTAGCCGGCATGGGAATGAGCAGTTCTTC.

The CDR3 bases are TGTGCCAGCAGCCAATTGCGGGAGAACATTCAGTACTTC. Residues: CASSQLRENIQYF. The genes are TRBV3-1 (or the pseudogene TRBV3-2) and TRBJ2-4; TRBD2 matches 7 bases. The CDR3 covers 13 residues. With V trimmed by 2 bases and J by 7 bases, 2 bases remained unmatched. Germline CDR1 and CDR2: LGHDT and YNNKEL (reference sequence).

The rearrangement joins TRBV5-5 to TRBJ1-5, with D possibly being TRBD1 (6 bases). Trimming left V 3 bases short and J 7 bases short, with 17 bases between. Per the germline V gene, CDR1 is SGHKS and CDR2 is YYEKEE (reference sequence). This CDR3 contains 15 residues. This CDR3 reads CASSYEQGRDQPQHF. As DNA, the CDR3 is TGTGCCAGCAGCTACGAACAGGGTAGAGACCAGCCCCAGCATTTT.

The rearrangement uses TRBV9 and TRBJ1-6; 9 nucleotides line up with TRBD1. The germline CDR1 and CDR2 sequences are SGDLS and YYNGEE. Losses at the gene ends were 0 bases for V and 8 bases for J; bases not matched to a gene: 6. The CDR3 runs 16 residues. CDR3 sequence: CASSVGSWTGDSPLHF. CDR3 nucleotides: TGTGCCAGCAGCGTAGGGAGTTGGACAGGGGATTCACCCCTCCACTTT.

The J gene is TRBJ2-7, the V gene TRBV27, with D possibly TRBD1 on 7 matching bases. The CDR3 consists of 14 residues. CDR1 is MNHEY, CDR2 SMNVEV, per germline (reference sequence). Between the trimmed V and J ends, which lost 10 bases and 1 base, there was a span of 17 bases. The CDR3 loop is CANPTGEASYEQYF. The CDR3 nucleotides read TGTGCCAACCCTACAGGGGAGGCGTCCTACGAGCAGTACTTC.

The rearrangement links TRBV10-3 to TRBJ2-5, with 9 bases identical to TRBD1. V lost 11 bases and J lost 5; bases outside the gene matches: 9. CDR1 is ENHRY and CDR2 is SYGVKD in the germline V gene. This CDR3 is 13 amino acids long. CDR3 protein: CAAGQGFGETQYF. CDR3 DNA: TGTGCCGCGGGACAGGGTTTTGGGGAGACCCAGTACTTC.

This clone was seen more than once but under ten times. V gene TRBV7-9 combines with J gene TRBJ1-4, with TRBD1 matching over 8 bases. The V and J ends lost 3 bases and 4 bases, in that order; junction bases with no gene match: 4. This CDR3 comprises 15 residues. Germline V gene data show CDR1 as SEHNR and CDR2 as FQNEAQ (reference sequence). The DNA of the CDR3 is TGTGCCAGCAGCTTTCGGACAGGGCTTAATGAAAAACTGTTTTTT. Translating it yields CASSFRTGLNEKLFF.

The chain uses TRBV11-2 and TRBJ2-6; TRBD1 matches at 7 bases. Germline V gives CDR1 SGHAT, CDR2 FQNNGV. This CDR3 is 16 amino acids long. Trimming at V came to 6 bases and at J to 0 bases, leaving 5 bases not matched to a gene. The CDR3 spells CASRMGQHSGANVLTF. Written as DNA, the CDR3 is TGTGCCAGCAGAATGGGACAGCACTCTGGGGCCAACGTCCTGACTTTC.

In DNA form, the CDR3 reads TGTGCCAGCAGCTTGCCGAGGCGCACAGATACGCAGTATTTT. Translated: CASSLPRRTDTQYF. The chain employs TRBV5-6 and TRBJ2-3; no firm D call. The length of the CDR3 is 14 residues. With 1 base removed from V and 1 base from J, the gap between germline ends came to 7 bases. Germline-derived CDR1 and CDR2 are SGHDT and YYEEEE.

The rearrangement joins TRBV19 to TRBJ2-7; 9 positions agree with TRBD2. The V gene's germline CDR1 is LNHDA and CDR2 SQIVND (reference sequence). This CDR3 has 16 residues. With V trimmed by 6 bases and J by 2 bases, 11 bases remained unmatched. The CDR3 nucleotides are TGTGCCAGTAGGAAGCCGGGACTAGCCGATACCTACGAGCAGTACTTC. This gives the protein CASRKPGLADTYEQYF.

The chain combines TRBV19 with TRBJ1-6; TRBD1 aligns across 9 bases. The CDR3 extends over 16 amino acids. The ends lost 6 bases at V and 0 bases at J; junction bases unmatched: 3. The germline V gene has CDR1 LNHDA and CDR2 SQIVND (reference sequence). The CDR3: CASRTGGFSYNSPLHF. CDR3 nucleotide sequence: TGTGCCAGTAGGACAGGGGGATTCTCCTATAATTCACCCCTCCACTTT.

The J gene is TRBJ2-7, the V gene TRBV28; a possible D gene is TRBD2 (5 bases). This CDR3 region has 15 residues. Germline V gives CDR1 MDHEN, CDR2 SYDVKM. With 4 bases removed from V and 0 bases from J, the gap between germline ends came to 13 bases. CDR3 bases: TGTGCCAGCAGTTCCTTAGCGACTGTCTCCTACGAGCAGTACTTC. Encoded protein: CASSSLATVSYEQYF.

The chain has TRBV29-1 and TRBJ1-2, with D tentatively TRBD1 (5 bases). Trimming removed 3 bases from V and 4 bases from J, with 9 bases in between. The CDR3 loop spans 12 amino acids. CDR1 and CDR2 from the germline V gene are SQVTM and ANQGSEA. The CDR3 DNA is TGCAGCGTTGAGTGGGGCGTCTATGGCTACACCTTC. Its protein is CSVEWGVYGYTF.

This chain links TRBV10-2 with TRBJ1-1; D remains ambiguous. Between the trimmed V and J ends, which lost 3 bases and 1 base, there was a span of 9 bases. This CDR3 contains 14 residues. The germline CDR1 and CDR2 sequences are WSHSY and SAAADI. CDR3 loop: CASSDPSGNTEAFF. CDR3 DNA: TGCGCCAGCAGTGACCCGTCGGGGAACACTGAAGCTTTCTTT.

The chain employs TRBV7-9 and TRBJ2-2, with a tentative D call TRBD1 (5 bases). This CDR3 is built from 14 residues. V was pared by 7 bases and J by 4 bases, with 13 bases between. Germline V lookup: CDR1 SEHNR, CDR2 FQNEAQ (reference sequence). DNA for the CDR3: TGTGCCAGCATCTCCGCAGGGCGCACCGGGGAGCTGTTTTTT. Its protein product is CASISAGRTGELFF.

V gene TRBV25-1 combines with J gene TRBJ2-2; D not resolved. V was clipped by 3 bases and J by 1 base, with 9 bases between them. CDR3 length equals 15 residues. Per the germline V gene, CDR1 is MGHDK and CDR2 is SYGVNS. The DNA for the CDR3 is TGTGCCAGCAGTGAGTCGCGGCAGAACACCGGGGAGCTGTTTTTT. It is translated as CASSESRQNTGELFF.

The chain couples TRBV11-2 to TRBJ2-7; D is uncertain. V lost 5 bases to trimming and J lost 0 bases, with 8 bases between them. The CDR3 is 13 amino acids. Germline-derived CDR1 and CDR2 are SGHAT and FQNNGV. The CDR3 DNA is TGTGCCAGCAGCCCGATCAGCTCCTACGAGCAGTACTTC. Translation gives CASSPISSYEQYF.

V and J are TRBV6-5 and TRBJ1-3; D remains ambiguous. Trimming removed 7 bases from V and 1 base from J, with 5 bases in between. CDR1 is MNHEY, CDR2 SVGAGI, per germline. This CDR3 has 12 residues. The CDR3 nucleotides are TGTGCCAGCACCAGGTCTGGAAACACCATATATTTT. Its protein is CASTRSGNTIYF.

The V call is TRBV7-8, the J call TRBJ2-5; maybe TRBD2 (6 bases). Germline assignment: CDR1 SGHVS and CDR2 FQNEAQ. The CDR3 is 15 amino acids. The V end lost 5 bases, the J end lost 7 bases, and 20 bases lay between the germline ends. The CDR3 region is CASSPAGLQKGTQYF. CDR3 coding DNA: TGTGCCAGCAGCCCCGCGGGACTCCAGAAAGGGACCCAGTACTTC.

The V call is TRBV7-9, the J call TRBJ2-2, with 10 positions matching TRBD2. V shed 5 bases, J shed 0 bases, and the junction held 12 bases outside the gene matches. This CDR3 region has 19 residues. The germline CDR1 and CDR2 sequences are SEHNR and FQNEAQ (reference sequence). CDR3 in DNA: TGTGCCAGCAGCGCCGCATCCCTAGCGGGAGTAGCGAACACCGGGGAGCTGTTTTTT. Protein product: CASSAASLAGVANTGELFF.

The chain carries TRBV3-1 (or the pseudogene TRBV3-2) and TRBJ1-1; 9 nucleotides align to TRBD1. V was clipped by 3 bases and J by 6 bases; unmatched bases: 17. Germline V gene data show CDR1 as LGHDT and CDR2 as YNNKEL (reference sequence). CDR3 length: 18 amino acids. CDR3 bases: TGTGCCAGCAGCCACCCCAGACAGGGGGTGGAAGGAATGGCTGAAGCTTTCTTT. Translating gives CASSHPRQGVEGMAEAFF.